The rows below give T cell receptor beta chains drawn from one sample of a study of shared clonotypes between healthy human individuals. Repertoires were generated with immunoSEQ multiplex PCR, while TCRdb's copy carries only in-frame clones and drops some. The sample consists of a few million clones, over 85% of them appearing once. Material: naive CD8+ T cells from PBMCs. These receptors came from a man aged 18 to 35 in good health. Some clones in this sample may be carry-over from other donors' samples. The CDR3 runs from the conserved cysteine through the conserved F or W. A D gene is named only where the DNA matches it firmly. Expanded clones get a size class; other rows say once, few or many, or leave the size out.

cdr3_nt	cdr3_aa	j_call	d_call	v_call	clone_size
TGTGCCAGCAACCCTGACCGGACAGCCCCCTACGAGCAGTACTTC	CASNPDRTAPYEQYF	TRBJ2-7	.	TRBV28	.
TGTGCCAGTCATACAGGGTTAGCTAATGAAAAACTGTTTTTT	CASHTGLANEKLFF	TRBJ1-4	.	TRBV5-6	.
TGTGCCAGCAGCACACGACAGGGAAATGAAAAACTGTTTTTT	CASSTRQGNEKLFF	TRBJ1-4	TRBD1	TRBV9	few
TGTGCCAGCAGCTTAGAAGGGGGAAGCTCCTACAATGAGCAGTTCTTC	CASSLEGGSSYNEQFF	TRBJ2-1	.	TRBV11-1	.
TGTGCCAGCTCCGGGTCTGAAGCTTTCTTT	CASSGSEAFF	TRBJ1-1	.	TRBV11-2	few
TGTGCCAGCAGCCCCGGGGTCGGAAGCTCCTACGAGCAGTACTTC	CASSPGVGSSYEQYF	TRBJ2-7	.	TRBV9	.
TGTGCCAGCGGGGGGTCAGGGATGAATGAGCAGTTCTTC	CASGGSGMNEQFF	TRBJ2-1	.	TRBV7-9	.
TGTGCCAGCAGTTACTTGACTAGCGGGAGCTACGAGCAGTACTTC	CASSYLTSGSYEQYF	TRBJ2-7	TRBD2	TRBV6-5	.
TGTGCCAGCAGTTTAATGAGGAGGGATAAGCAGTTCTTC	CASSLMRRDKQFF	TRBJ2-1	.	TRBV27	.
TGTGCCAGCAGCCTCGGTCTAACAGGGAAAACGAACACTGAAGCTTTCTTT	CASSLGLTGKTNTEAFF	TRBJ1-1	.	TRBV11-2	.
TGTGCCAGCAGCTTGGGACTAGCGGGAGACACCGGGGAGCTGTTTTTT	CASSLGLAGDTGELFF	TRBJ2-2	TRBD2	TRBV7-3	.
TGTGCCAGTAGTGGCAACAGAGGGGGCACCGGGGAGCTGTTTTTT	CASSGNRGGTGELFF	TRBJ2-2	.	TRBV19	.
TGTGCCAGCAGCTTAGCGTCAGTGGGACTAGGAACCGCCTACGAGCAGTACTTC	CASSLASVGLGTAYEQYF	TRBJ2-7	TRBD2	TRBV7-2	.
TGTGCCAGCAGCCAAAGACAGGGGCTGTACAATGAGCAGTTCTTC	CASSQRQGLYNEQFF	TRBJ2-1	TRBD1	TRBV7-7	.
TGTGCCAGCAGACAGGGGCTGCAAGAGACCCAGTACTTC	CASRQGLQETQYF	TRBJ2-5	TRBD1	TRBV7-9	once
TGCGCCAGCAGCAGTCTAGAGCGGGAGGGTACAGATACGCAGTATTTT	CASSSLEREGTDTQYF	TRBJ2-3	TRBD2	TRBV4-1	.
TGTGCCAGTAGTGGTCGGCCGTTCTATGGCTACACCTTC	CASSGRPFYGYTF	TRBJ1-2	.	TRBV19	.
TGTGCCAGCAGTTTACGGGACACCGGCTCCTACGAGCAGTACTTC	CASSLRDTGSYEQYF	TRBJ2-7	.	TRBV28	.
TGTGCCAGCAGCCCCGGGACCTACAATGAGCAGTTCTTC	CASSPGTYNEQFF	TRBJ2-1	.	TRBV28	.
TGTGCCAGCAGCTTGGTTTGGGCGGGATTGAGCTCCGGGGAGCTGTTTTTT	CASSLVWAGLSSGELFF	TRBJ2-2	.	TRBV7-9	.
TGTGCCATCAGTTCAGGGGCGAGGAGGAACATTCAGTACTTC	CAISSGARRNIQYF	TRBJ2-4	.	TRBV10-3	.
TGTGCCAGCAGCTTAGGGGTCTCGGGAGGGCCCTACGAGCAGTACTTC	CASSLGVSGGPYEQYF	TRBJ2-7	TRBD2	TRBV7-6	.
TGCGCCAGCAGCCAAGATCCGACAGTCTCTGGAAACACCATATATTTT	CASSQDPTVSGNTIYF	TRBJ1-3	.	TRBV4-1	.
TGTGCCAGCAGCTTAGTTTGGCAGAACACTGAAGCTTTCTTT	CASSLVWQNTEAFF	TRBJ1-1	.	TRBV11-2	once
TGTGCCAGCAGCCAAGAATGGACGGAGAACACCGGGGAGCTGTTTTTT	CASSQEWTENTGELFF	TRBJ2-2	.	TRBV14	.
TGTGCCAGCAGCTTAGGGGCCTCTGGAAACACCATATATTTT	CASSLGASGNTIYF	TRBJ1-3	.	TRBV7-9	.
TGTGCCAGTAGTATGACATACACTGCAACTAATGAAAAACTGTTTTTT	CASSMTYTATNEKLFF	TRBJ1-4	.	TRBV19	.
TGTGCCAGCAGCCCCGGGGACTACTCTACAGAGACCCAGTACTTC	CASSPGDYSTETQYF	TRBJ2-5	TRBD2	TRBV7-6	once